This T cell receptor beta chain came from a study of Graves' ophthalmopathy and Graves' hyperthyroidism. Overall study findings and caveats: Sensitivity of about 91% and specificity of about 77% were achieved when a 13-signature model separated ophthalmopathy from stable hyperthyroidism. Most expanded clonotypes from thyroid (those above 0.001 frequency) were also found in blood.

RNA transcripts yielded amplified TCR beta CDR3 regions. A first-round RT-PCR used HTBI primers, followed by a second-round multiplex PCR. TCRdb called the multiplex PCR reads again in MiXCR, with one record for every CDR3 protein. The sample carries approximately 1.2 million distinct CDR3 sequences, less than 45% recorded once. Among the hyperthyroidism patients, all were newly diagnosed, aged 18 to 65, with under 2 months' duration. Reliance was placed on clinical symptoms, serum thyroxine, TRAb, thyroid ultrasound and orbital computed tomography for diagnosis. Notes on this clonotype: Its target is unknown.

J was trimmed by 12 bases and V by 8 bases; bases with no gene match: 8. The CDR3 has 10 residues. CDR1 is SQVTM, CDR2 ANQGSEA, per germline. Specimen: peripheral blood or thyroid tissue (not recorded which). This sequence was found in an adult man with Graves' hyperthyroidism. The chain joins TRBV29-1 to TRBJ1-2, with 8 bases matching TRBD1. This CDR3 is CSFLQGENTF. The DNA of the CDR3 is TGCAGCTTCCTACAGGGGGAAAACACCTTC.